The rows below give T cell receptor beta chains drawn from one sample of a study of T-cell reconstitution after alpha-beta-depleted transplantation in children. MiXCR was run by TCRdb on the PCR reads, yielding one entry per CDR3 protein. The sample carries fewer than 750,000 distinct CDR3 sequences, 27% recorded once. Sequenced here: PBMCs, sampled before TCRalphabeta/CD19-depleted stem cell transplant. These receptors were collected from a boy under two years old with Wiskott-Aldrich syndrome, due to receive a stem cell transplant. CDR3s include the opening cysteine and the closing phenylalanine or tryptophan. The order of the fields is D gene, V gene, clone size, J gene, CDR3 DNA, CDR3 protein. The D gene is left open where the match is weak. Size tells how often a clone was seen (once, few, many) or the class of an expanded clone, and some rows leave it out.

.	TRBV5-1	.	TRBJ2-5	TGCGCCAGCAGCTGGTGGACGGCCCAAGAGACCCAGTACTTC	CASSWWTAQETQYF
.	TRBV7-9	.	TRBJ1-1	TGTGCCAGCAGCTCCTGGACGGTAGACACTGAAGCTTTCTTT	CASSSWTVDTEAFF
.	TRBV4-2	few	TRBJ2-7	TGTGCCAGCAGCCAAGATAAAACTCGGGGTTTCTACGAGCAGTACTTC	CASSQDKTRGFYEQYF
.	TRBV7-6	few	TRBJ1-1	TGTGCCAGCAGCTCCTATAACACTGAAGCTTTCTTT	CASSSYNTEAFF
TRBD2	TRBV15	.	TRBJ2-1	TGTGCCACCAGCAGAGGGGGACTAGCGGGAGTCAGTGAGCAGTTCTTC	CATSRGGLAGVSEQFF
.	TRBV12-3/TRBV12-4	.	TRBJ1-3	TGTGCCAGCAGTTTGGGGTTCTCTGGAAACACCATATATTTT	CASSLGFSGNTIYF
.	TRBV28	few	TRBJ2-7	TGTGCCAGCAGTTCCCCCGGCGGTGGGGCCTACGAGCAGTACTTC	CASSSPGGGAYEQYF
TRBD1	TRBV28	few	TRBJ2-5	TGTGCCAGCAGCCTGGGACAGGGAGGAGAAGAGACCCAGTACTTC	CASSLGQGGEETQYF
TRBD2	TRBV5-4	few	TRBJ2-1	TGTGCCAGCAGCTTGGGACTAGCGGGAGACGTCTCCTACAATGAGCAGTTCTTC	CASSLGLAGDVSYNEQFF
TRBD1	TRBV9	few	TRBJ1-6	TGTGCCAGCAGCGTGAATAACAGGGGGAATTCACCCCTCCACTTT	CASSVNNRGNSPLHF
TRBD2	TRBV28	few	TRBJ2-3	TGTGCCAGCAGTCACCCCGGACTAGCGGGATTCGATACGCAGTATTTT	CASSHPGLAGFDTQYF
.	TRBV12-3/TRBV12-4	many	TRBJ2-1	TGTGCCAGCAGTTTCGACAGCGCATTTAACAATGAGCAGTTCTTC	CASSFDSAFNNEQFF
.	TRBV2	.	TRBJ1-5	TGTGCCAGCAGTGAAGCGCTTCGGGGTCCCCAGCATTTT	CASSEALRGPQHF
.	TRBV5-1	.	TRBJ1-5	TGCGCCAGCAGCTTGGGACCAGGGGCCAATCAGCCCCAGCATTTT	CASSLGPGANQPQHF
TRBD2	TRBV7-8	.	TRBJ2-7	TGTGCCAGCAGCGTAACTAGCGGGAGGGTCTACGAGCAGTACTTC	CASSVTSGRVYEQYF
.	TRBV27	many	TRBJ2-1	TGTGCCAGCAGTCCGGGACCTTACAATGAGCAGTTCTTC	CASSPGPYNEQFF
.	TRBV5-1	.	TRBJ2-7	TGCGCCAGCAGCTTGGGCGGACAGTACTCCTACGAGCAGTACTTC	CASSLGGQYSYEQYF
TRBD2	TRBV5-1	.	TRBJ2-1	TGCGCCAGCAGCTTGGGGACTAGCGGGCAATACAATGAGCAGTTCTTC	CASSLGTSGQYNEQFF
TRBD2	TRBV9	few	TRBJ2-7	TGTGCCAGCAGCGTGCGGGAGGGCTTACGGGAGCAGTACTTC	CASSVREGLREQYF
.	TRBV5-1	few	TRBJ1-2	TGCGCCAGCAGCTTGGCCGGTAAACAGTTAGGTGGCTACACCTTC	CASSLAGKQLGGYTF
.	TRBV7-2	.	TRBJ2-2	TGTGCCAGCAGCTTATTGACTAGGGACACCGGGGAGCTGTTTTTT	CASSLLTRDTGELFF
TRBD1	TRBV4-1	.	TRBJ1-5	TGCGCCAGCAGCCAGCAGACAGGGAGGGATCAGCCCCAGCATTTT	CASSQQTGRDQPQHF
.	TRBV15	many	TRBJ2-1	TGTGCCACCAGGGGTCAAGGTCGATACAATGAGCAGTTCTTC	CATRGQGRYNEQFF
.	TRBV30	.	TRBJ2-3	TGTGCCTGGAGTATCCGTAGCGGTACTAGGACAGATACGCAGTATTTT	CAWSIRSGTRTDTQYF
TRBD2	TRBV7-2	.	TRBJ2-2	TGTGCCAGCAGCTTAGCGCCCGGCGGGAGGCCTTTGAGCGGGGAGCTGTTTTTT	CASSLAPGGRPLSGELFF
.	TRBV5-1	few	TRBJ2-5	TGTGCCAGCTCACCACGCCTACAAGAGACCCAGTACTTC	CASSPRLQETQYF
.	TRBV30	.	TRBJ1-5	TGTGCCTGGAGTGTTCTTGATCAGCCCCAGCATTTT	CAWSVLDQPQHF
TRBD1	TRBV9	.	TRBJ1-3	TGTGCCAGCAGCGTCCGGGACAGCTCTGGAAACACCATATATTTT	CASSVRDSSGNTIYF
.	TRBV3-1	.	TRBJ1-2	TGTGCCAGCAGCCAACTGGGGCGGTATGGCTACACCTTC	CASSQLGRYGYTF
TRBD2	TRBV5-1	.	TRBJ2-7	TGCGCCAGCAGACGTACTAGCGATTCCTACGAGCAGTACTTC	CASRRTSDSYEQYF
.	TRBV7-2	few	TRBJ2-7	TGTGCCAGCGGTCCGAGGAGGAAGAAGCAGTACTTC	CASGPRRKKQYF
.	TRBV7-9	few	TRBJ2-5	TGTGCCAGCAGCCCGACAGCGAGCAGGAGGGGCCAAGAGACCCAGTACTTC	CASSPTASRRGQETQYF
TRBD2	TRBV7-6	.	TRBJ2-1	TGTGCCAGCAGCTCGATGGTGGCGGGAGGCTTCTACAATGAGCAGTTCTTC	CASSSMVAGGFYNEQFF
TRBD2	TRBV5-1	.	TRBJ2-1	TGCGCCAGCAGCCCCACTAGCGGGGTCTCCTACAATGAGCAGTTCTTC	CASSPTSGVSYNEQFF
.	TRBV7-2	few	TRBJ2-7	TGTGCCAGCAGCTTAAGCCACGCAACCTACGAGCAGTACTTC	CASSLSHATYEQYF
TRBD1	TRBV6-1	many	TRBJ1-5	TGTGCCAGCAGTGCCCTAAGAGACAGGGGGGCGCATCAGCCCCAGCATTTT	CASSALRDRGAHQPQHF
TRBD1	TRBV20-1	few	TRBJ2-6	TGCAGTGCTAGAGAGGGGACAGCATTCTCTGGGGCCAACGTCCTGACTTTC	CSAREGTAFSGANVLTF
.	TRBV5-1	.	TRBJ1-1	TGCGCCAGCAGCTCCCAGGGAACTGATGAAGCTTTCTTT	CASSSQGTDEAFF
TRBD2	TRBV6-5	.	TRBJ2-1	TGTGCCAGCAGTTACAGGACTAGCGGGAGCTCCTACAATGAGCAGTTCTTC	CASSYRTSGSSYNEQFF
.	TRBV28	few	TRBJ1-3	TGTGCCAGCAGTTTGCGGGGGGGCCGGAACTCTGGAAACACCATATATTTT	CASSLRGGRNSGNTIYF